This note documents a single T cell receptor (beta chain) sequence. Its cognate antigen is unknown. CD4+ T cells from unexposed donors were obtained before the COVID-19 pandemic (2011-2018). CD4+ T cells were isolated from the cells after 10 days of culture. This record belongs to a study of CD4 T cells in relation to SARS-CoV-2 and coronaviruses. The wider study: TCR beta CDR3s were sequenced after approximately ten-day antigen culture of PBMCs. Negative control cultures got HIV-1 Nef peptides or no peptide. The restricting HLA molecule for shared crossreactive spike epitopes was mapped.

The protocol was immunoSEQ multiplex PCR, while the TCRdb copy is restricted to in-frame clones and leaves out a portion. The sample records about 22,000 clones, over 60% being singletons. Findings and caveats of the study: No donor gave both pre-pandemic and post-infection samples.

Germline V gene lookup returns CDR1 LGHDT and CDR2 YNNKEL (reference sequence). V shed 5 bases, J shed 5 bases, and the junction held 6 bases outside the gene matches. This CDR3 contains 15 residues. The J gene is TRBJ2-5, the V gene TRBV3-1 (or the pseudogene TRBV3-2), with 12 bases lining up with TRBD1. Sequencing was done on a sample of CD4+ T cells from PBMCs, cultured in vitro. The receptor comes from a human donor in good health. The chain's CDR3 is CASSLGTGGKETQYF. CDR3 bases: TGTGCCAGCAGCTTAGGGACAGGGGGCAAGGAGACCCAGTACTTC.